The 3 T cell receptor beta chains below come from one sample, sequenced in a study of identical twins. TCRdb used MiXCR to reprocess the 5' RACE reads, holding one entry per CDR3 protein. The table lists roughly 570,000 distinct CDR3 sequences, more than 9% of them singletons, with around 3% in the top ten. The same specimen was also included in a second study, on yellow fever vaccine responses in identical twins.

Source material: PBMCs. Source of these receptors: a woman aged 18-29 years in good health.

This clonotype has a count of ten or more. This sequence joins TRBV10-3 and TRBJ2-1, with TRBD2 matching 9 bases. Germline CDR1 ENHRY, CDR2 SYGVKD. The J segment lost 7 bases and the V segment lost 7 bases, leaving 11 bases of the junction unmatched. The CDR3 is 15 residues long. The CDR3 DNA reads as TGTGCCATCAATTCCCTAGCGGGGCTAACGAATGAGCAGTTCTTC. The encoded protein is CAINSLAGLTNEQFF.

This clonotype showed up many times. This chain joins TRBV12-3 or TRBV12-4 and TRBJ2-7, with D possibly matching TRBD1 (6 bases). The CDR3 runs to 12 residues. The V and J ends lost 5 bases and 2 bases respectively, with 7 bases between them. The CDR3 coding sequence is TGTGCCAGCAGTCGACAGGCCTACGAGCAGTACTTC. Its protein product is CASSRQAYEQYF.

This clonotype was counted many times. The V call is TRBV20-1, the J call TRBJ1-1; 10 positions match TRBD1. The germline gives CDR1 DFQATT, CDR2 SNEGSKA (reference sequence). V was clipped by 0 bases and J by 3 bases; unmatched bases: 13. The CDR3 totals 18 residues. CDR3 coding DNA: TGCAGTGCTAGAGATCACGGTGGGACAGGGGTGGGGGACACTGAAGCTTTCTTT. It is translated as CSARDHGGTGVGDTEAFF.